These 18 T cell receptor beta chains came from one sample sequenced in a study of CD8 T cells in ankylosing spondylitis. TCRdb independently ran MiXCR on the 5' RACE reads; one entry per CDR3 protein. The top ten clones hold approximately 0.97% of a sample with approximately 440,000 distinct CDR3 sequences, under 20% of them seen once. The antigens these receptors bind are not known. Points from the study as a whole: A motif in TCR beta, a set of eight or nine highly homologous variants, appeared characteristic of ankylosing spondylitis blood.

The material sequenced was blood, either unsorted or a sorted T cell fraction (not recorded which). These receptors all come from a male donor with ankylosing spondylitis.

Many counts were recorded for this clonotype. The chain joins TRBV12-3 or TRBV12-4 to TRBJ1-1; D perhaps matches TRBD1 (5 bases). The CDR3 runs to 17 residues. Trimming left V 4 bases short and J 3 bases short, with 21 bases between. In DNA, the CDR3 is TGTGCCAGCAGTTCAGGGCGTCAGGGTAACGGGGACACTGAAGCTTTCTTT. Residues: CASSSGRQGNGDTEAFF.

The CDR3 loop is CASSARLGEQFF. In DNA form, the CDR3 reads TGTGCCAGTAGTGCCCGTTTGGGTGAGCAGTTCTTC. This rearrangement joins TRBV19 to TRBJ2-1; no definite D call. Germline values: CDR1 LNHDA, CDR2 SQIVND (reference sequence). The CDR3 runs to 12 residues. Trimming took 5 bases from V and 9 from J, leaving 11 bases between them.

This clonotype has just a few counts. The rearrangement joins TRBV5-1 to TRBJ2-7; D is unresolved. V shed 0 bases and J shed 3 bases, with 13 bases lying between them. Germline loops: CDR1 SGHRS, CDR2 YFSETQ. The CDR3 is 15 amino acids. In DNA form, the CDR3 reads TGCGCCAGCAGCTTGGCAGCCAACACCTTCTACGAGCAGTACTTC. Amino acid sequence: CASSLAANTFYEQYF.

CDR3 coding DNA: TGCGCCAGCAGCTTACAACCAGGGGGTACTGAAGCTTTCTTT. Protein sequence: CASSLQPGGTEAFF. V is TRBV5-1 and J is TRBJ1-1; TRBD1 matches at 7 bases. V dropped 2 bases and J dropped 5; count of bases not matched to a gene: 6. The length of the CDR3 is 14 residues. Germline V lookup: CDR1 SGHRS, CDR2 YFSETQ.

The sample holds a few counts of this clonotype. The genes are TRBV27 and TRBJ1-2, with TRBD1 identical over 9 bases. This CDR3 region has 15 residues. CDR1 and CDR2 (germline): MNHEY, SMNVEV (reference sequence). V lost 9 bases, J lost 2 bases, and 10 bases stayed unmatched. The CDR3, as DNA: TGTGCCAGTCGGGACAGGGTTGGAGGCAACTATGGCTACACCTTC. It yields the protein CASRDRVGGNYGYTF.

The V call is TRBV2, the J call TRBJ2-7; D could derive from TRBD1 or TRBD2 (5 bases each). Trimming pared 6 bases from V and 5 bases from J, leaving 5 bases between. CDR1 SNHLY and CDR2 FYNNEI come from the germline V gene. The CDR3 runs to 10 residues. CDR3 bases: TGTGCCAGCAGGGGGGACGAGCAGTACTTC. It codes for CASRGDEQYF.

In this sample, this clonotype turned up a few times. The chain employs TRBV19 and TRBJ2-1; D ambiguous. V was clipped by 5 bases and J by 8 bases, with 13 bases between them. Germline V gives CDR1 LNHDA, CDR2 SQIVND (reference sequence). The CDR3 spans 13 residues. The CDR3 here is CASSAKAGHEQFF. DNA for the CDR3: TGTGCCAGTAGTGCCAAAGCTGGGCATGAGCAGTTCTTC.

This clonotype was recorded a few times. The chain joins TRBV4-2 to TRBJ2-1; 8 bases are a match to TRBD2. Per the germline V gene, CDR1 is LGHNA and CDR2 is YNFKEQ. The CDR3 has 17 amino acids. With V trimmed by 4 bases and J by 3 bases, 11 bases remained unmatched. The CDR3 is CASSPQELAASYNEQFF. As DNA, the CDR3 is TGTGCCAGCAGCCCGCAAGAACTAGCGGCGAGCTACAATGAGCAGTTCTTC.

The V gene is TRBV20-1, the J gene TRBJ1-2, with a tentative D call TRBD1 (5 bases). This CDR3 has 13 amino acids. Trimming removed 3 bases at V and 4 bases at J, with 12 bases between. The germline V gene encodes CDR1 DFQATT and CDR2 SNEGSKA (reference sequence). This CDR3 reads CSASDSRSYGYTF. The DNA of the CDR3 is TGCAGTGCTAGCGACAGCAGATCCTATGGCTACACCTTC.

This clonotype was recorded a few times. The rearrangement uses TRBV10-3 and TRBJ1-3; 7 nucleotides agree with TRBD1. Per germline, CDR1 ENHRY and CDR2 SYGVKD. The CDR3 spans 13 residues. V shed 7 bases and J 3 bases; nucleotides not matched to a gene: 3. For the CDR3, the DNA is TGTGCCATCAAAGGGACAGTTGGAAACACCATATATTTT. Amino acid sequence: CAIKGTVGNTIYF.

The gene calls are TRBV5-1 and TRBJ1-1; D gene unclear. Trimming pared 5 bases from V and 1 base from J, leaving 9 bases between. The CDR3 is made up of 13 amino acids. Germline loops: CDR1 SGHRS, CDR2 YFSETQ. The DNA for the CDR3 is TGCGCCAGCAGTATGAGCCGGAACACTGAAGCTTTCTTT. Translating gives CASSMSRNTEAFF. Full variable domain (missing parts from reference TRBV5-1 and TRBJ1-1): KAGVTQTPRYLIKTRGQQVTLSCSPISGHRSVSWYQQTPGQGLQFLFEYFSETQRNKGNFPGRFSGRQFSNSRSEMNVSTLELGDSALYLCASSMSRNTEAFFGQGTRLTVV.

This clonotype showed up many times. This rearrangement joins TRBV20-1 to TRBJ2-3, with D possibly being TRBD2 (6 bases). Germline CDR1 reads DFQATT; CDR2 reads SNEGSKA (reference sequence). The V gene lost 4 bases and the J gene lost 1 base, with 27 bases spanning the gap. CDR3 size: 19 residues. The CDR3 DNA is TGCAGTGCTATACAACCTACGGGAGTAAGGGTTCGATGCACAGATACGCAGTATTTT. This translates into CSAIQPTGVRVRCTDTQYF.

V usage is TRBV11-3 and J usage is TRBJ2-7; 8 nucleotides match TRBD1. The CDR3 sequence is 16 residues long. J was trimmed by 0 bases and V by 2 bases; bases with no gene match: 6. Germline V CDR1 and CDR2: SGHNT, YENEEA. CDR3 coding DNA: TGTGCCAGCAGCTTACTTCAGGGGGCGAGCTCCTACGAGCAGTACTTC. This encodes CASSLLQGASSYEQYF.

The DNA for the CDR3 is TGCAGTGCTCCGCCACCACAGGGTCACCCCTACGAGCAGTACTTC. It encodes CSAPPPQGHPYEQYF. The J gene is TRBJ2-7, the V gene TRBV20-1; TRBD1 is a possible D gene (6 bases). From germline, CDR1 is DFQATT and CDR2 SNEGSKA (reference sequence). The CDR3 covers 15 residues. V was shortened by 5 bases and J by 2 bases, with 19 bases between the two germline ends.

At least ten counts were recorded for this clonotype. V gene TRBV29-1 combines with J gene TRBJ1-5, with a weak D call TRBD1 (6 bases). The CDR3 sequence is 14 residues long. Trimming removed 4 bases at V and 2 bases at J, with 12 bases between. Germline CDR1 reads SQVTM; CDR2 reads ANQGSEA. Written as DNA, the CDR3 is TGCAGCGTTGGGGGGGGGCACGGCAATCAGCCCCAGCATTTT. Translation gives CSVGGGHGNQPQHF. The full variable domain, with the rest looked up from reference TRBV29-1 and TRBJ1-5, is SAVISQKPSRDICQRGTSLTIQCQVDSQVTMMFWYRQQPGQSLTLIATANQGSEATYESGFVIDKFPISRPNLTFSTLTVSNMSPEDSSIYLCSVGGGHGNQPQHFGDGTRLSIL.

V gene TRBV6-5 combines with J gene TRBJ2-1; D gene uncertain. This CDR3 region has 13 residues. The V end was cut by 4 bases, the J end by 4 bases, with 8 bases between. Germline-derived CDR1 and CDR2 are MNHEY and SVGAGI. CDR3 nucleotides: TGTGCCAGCAGTTCTGCCTCATACAATGAGCAGTTCTTC. This codes for CASSSASYNEQFF.

The J gene is TRBJ1-1, the V gene TRBV20-1; D is undetermined. Between the trimmed V and J ends, which lost 1 base and 1 base, there was a span of 10 bases. The CDR3 is made up of 14 amino acids. Germline CDR1 reads DFQATT; CDR2 reads SNEGSKA (reference sequence). The CDR3 loop is CSARGRTANTEAFF. DNA of the CDR3: TGCAGTGCTAGAGGAAGGACGGCGAACACTGAAGCTTTCTTT.

The chain joins TRBV5-1 to TRBJ1-5; maybe TRBD1 (6 bases). The CDR3 has 13 residues. Germline V gene lookup returns CDR1 SGHRS and CDR2 YFSETQ. Trimming took off 3 bases at V and 5 bases at J, with 9 bases between the two ends. In nucleotides, the CDR3 is TGCGCCAGCAGCTCAGGGGTTGATCAGCCCCAGCATTTT. It is translated as CASSSGVDQPQHF.